Listed below are T cell receptor beta chains from one sample, sequenced in a study of regulatory T cells in long-lasting Graves disease. A single record per CDR3 protein comes from TCRdb applying MiXCR to the multiplex PCR reads. The data contain about 310,000 distinct CDR3 sequences, 15% to 20% of them seen just once; the ten biggest clones take up roughly 40%. The sequences come from peripheral blood mononuclear cells (PBMCs), collected at new diagnosis, from a patient treated with antithyroid drugs. These receptors all stem from a female donor with Graves disease. Both conserved end residues are part of each CDR3. The D gene is left open where the match is weak. Clone size is given for some rows only: seen once, a few or many times, or a class if the clone is expanded.

clone_size,d_call,j_call,v_call,cdr3_aa,cdr3_nt
many,TRBD1,TRBJ2-5,TRBV6-1,CASSVIPGTGTETQYF,TGTGCCAGCAGCGTTATTCCCGGGACAGGGACGGAGACCCAGTACTTC
NA,TRBD2,TRBJ2-1,TRBV5-1,CASRWGTRSYNEQFF,TGCGCCAGCAGGTGGGGGACTAGATCCTACAATGAGCAGTTCTTC
NA,NA,TRBJ2-3,TRBV19,CVSSPGQTDTQYF,TGTGTCAGCAGTCCAGGTCAGACAGATACGCAGTATTTT
many,NA,TRBJ2-5,TRBV11-3,CASSLGQGQETQYF,TGTGCCAGCAGCTTAGGTCAGGGACAAGAGACCCAGTACTTC
many,TRBD1,TRBJ1-5,TRBV6-1,CASSEEVGQGGNQPQHF,TGTGCCAGCAGTGAAGAGGTCGGGCAGGGGGGCAATCAGCCCCAGCATTTT
few,TRBD1,TRBJ1-6,TRBV7-6,CASSLEGTGDSPLHF,TGTGCCAGCAGCTTAGAGGGGACAGGGGATTCACCCCTCCACTTT
few,NA,TRBJ2-3,TRBV15,CATSREQAPDTQYF,TGTGCCACCAGCAGAGAACAGGCCCCAGATACGCAGTATTTT
medium-sized,NA,TRBJ2-5,TRBV28,CATRPRTVEGETQYF,TGTGCCACACGCCCGAGGACAGTCGAAGGAGAGACCCAGTACTTC
many,NA,TRBJ2-3,TRBV28,CASKREDTQYF,TGTGCCAGCAAGCGCGAAGATACGCAGTATTTT
many,TRBD2,TRBJ2-7,TRBV20-1,CSAGLAGVGGLGYEQYF,TGCAGCGCGGGACTAGCGGGAGTTGGGGGGCTGGGGTACGAGCAGTACTTC
many,NA,TRBJ2-7,TRBV28,CASSFDHYEQYF,TGTGCCAGCAGTTTCGACCACTACGAGCAGTACTTC
many,NA,TRBJ2-1,TRBV2,CASSVSEQFF,TGTGCCAGCAGTGTGTCTGAGCAGTTCTTC
many,TRBD1,TRBJ1-1,TRBV2,CASSETFWTVTQGDTEAFF,TGTGCCAGCAGTGAAACGTTTTGGACGGTAACGCAGGGGGACACTGAAGCTTTCTTT
NA,TRBD2,TRBJ2-5,TRBV6-2/TRBV6-3,CASVRDYLRKETQYF,TGTGCCAGCGTGAGGGACTATCTGCGAAAAGAGACCCAGTACTTC
NA,NA,TRBJ2-1,TRBV28,CASSTTVGTEQFF,TGTGCCAGCAGTACGACAGTGGGCACTGAGCAGTTCTTC
NA,TRBD2,TRBJ2-5,TRBV5-4,CASSQTSGRARETQYF,TGTGCCAGCAGCCAGACTAGCGGGAGGGCCAGGGAGACCCAGTACTTC
many,NA,TRBJ2-3,TRBV4-2,CASSQDSSADTQYF,TGTGCCAGCAGCCAAGACTCCTCCGCGGATACGCAGTATTTT
many,NA,TRBJ2-7,TRBV6-5,CASSYSRLSAYEQYF,TGTGCCAGCAGTTACTCGAGACTTTCGGCCTACGAGCAGTACTTC
NA,TRBD2,TRBJ2-7,TRBV24-1,CATSDSIAGAQLEQYF,TGTGCCACCAGTGATTCAATAGCGGGAGCCCAGCTGGAGCAGTACTTC
few,NA,TRBJ1-2,TRBV16,CASSQSPGSYTF,TGTGCCAGCAGCCAATCGCCGGGGAGCTACACCTTC
few,TRBD1,TRBJ2-7,TRBV7-9,CASTLQVGLRDRATYEQYF,TGTGCCAGCACCTTACAAGTGGGGCTAAGGGACAGGGCCACCTACGAGCAGTACTTC
few,NA,TRBJ2-4,TRBV24-1,CATSDLGRAGVTTEAKNIQYF,TGTGCCACCAGTGATTTGGGCAGGGCGGGTGTCACTACGGAGGCCAAAAACATTCAGTACTTC